This entry is about one TCR beta chain. The data were taken from a study of blood T cell repertoires in COVID-19. About the study: Material from acute and convalescent COVID-19 was sourced from the United States, Italy and Spain. T cells, B-cell-depleted T cells, or PBMCs provided the cDNA or gDNA that served as material.

V lost 1 base and J 5 bases, leaving 8 bases between the germline ends. This CDR3 has 13 residues. Germline V lookup: CDR1 LNHDA, CDR2 SQIVND (reference sequence). Per the original data handling: Amplification of reference gene primers provided the estimated nucleated cell counts. Using immunoSEQ multiplex PCR, the repertoire was profiled, and TCRdb retains in-frame clones only, with some absent. V and J calls and clone size are those listed in that table; D and trimming were worked out from the DNA. The table shows roughly 260,000 clones, with 80% to 90% occurring only once. The clonotype was recovered from a woman aged 45-65 years with acute or convalescent COVID-19. V gene TRBV19 combines with J gene TRBJ1-2; D not resolved. The sequenced sample was peripheral blood. This chain's CDR3 is CASSIAGSYGYTF. CDR3 DNA: TGTGCCAGTAGTATAGCAGGTTCATATGGCTACACCTTC.